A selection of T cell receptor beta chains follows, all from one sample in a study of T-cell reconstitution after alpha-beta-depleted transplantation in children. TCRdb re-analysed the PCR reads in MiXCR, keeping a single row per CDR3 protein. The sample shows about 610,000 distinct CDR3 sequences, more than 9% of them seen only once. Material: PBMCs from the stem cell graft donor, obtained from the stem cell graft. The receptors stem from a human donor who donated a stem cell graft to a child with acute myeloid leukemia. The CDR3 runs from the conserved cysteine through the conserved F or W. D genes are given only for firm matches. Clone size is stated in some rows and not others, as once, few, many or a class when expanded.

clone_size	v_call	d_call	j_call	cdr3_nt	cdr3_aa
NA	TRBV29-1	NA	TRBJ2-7	TGCAGCGTTGCCTTACCCGGGGGGCTAACCTACGAGCAGTACTTC	CSVALPGGLTYEQYF
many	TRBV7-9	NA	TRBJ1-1	TGTGCCAGTCGACAGGAGGGCGCTGAAGCTTTCTTT	CASRQEGAEAFF
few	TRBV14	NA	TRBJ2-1	TGTGCCAGCAGCCAAATGTCCAGGGGCGGGTACAATGAGCAGTTCTTC	CASSQMSRGGYNEQFF
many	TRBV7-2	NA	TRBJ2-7	TGTGCCAGCAGCCTAGGGGTTGGCTCTTTCGTTGAGCAGTACTTC	CASSLGVGSFVEQYF
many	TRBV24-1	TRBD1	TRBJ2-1	TGTGCCACCAGTGATCAAGGGGGCGAGCAGTTCTTC	CATSDQGGEQFF
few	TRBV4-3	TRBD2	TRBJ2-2	TGCGCCAGCAGCCTGGGACTAGCGGGAGCGGTTGCCGGGGAGCTGTTTTTT	CASSLGLAGAVAGELFF
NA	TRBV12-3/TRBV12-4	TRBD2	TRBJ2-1	TGTGCCAGCAGCTATATAAGCGGGAGCCGGTCCTACAATGAGCAGTTCTTC	CASSYISGSRSYNEQFF
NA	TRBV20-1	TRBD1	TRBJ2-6	TGCAGTGCTAGATCCGGACAGGGGGCGCGAGGGGCCAACGTCCTGACTTTC	CSARSGQGARGANVLTF
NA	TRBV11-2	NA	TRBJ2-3	TGTGCCAGCAGCCTAGGGGCTGAGGACTATTGGACAGATACGCAGTATTTT	CASSLGAEDYWTDTQYF
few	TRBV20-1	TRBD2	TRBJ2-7	TGCAGTGCGTCAACTAGCGGACTCTACGAGCAGTACTTC	CSASTSGLYEQYF
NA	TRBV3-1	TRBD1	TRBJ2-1	TGTGCCAGCAGCGGCCGGACAGGGCTGAATGAGCAGTTCTTC	CASSGRTGLNEQFF
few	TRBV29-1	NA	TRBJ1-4	TGCAGCGTTCGGTCCGGTGGGGAAAAACTGTTTTTT	CSVRSGGEKLFF
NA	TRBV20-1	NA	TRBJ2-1	TGCAGTGCCTCCCCCCGGACTGTTGTCAATGAGCAGTTCTTC	CSASPRTVVNEQFF
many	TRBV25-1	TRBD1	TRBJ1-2	TGTGCCAGCAGTGCCCCGGGGGAGGGGGCTTTGAACTATGGCTACACCTTC	CASSAPGEGALNYGYTF
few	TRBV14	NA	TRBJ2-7	TGTGCCAGCAGCCAAGGGGGGAAGGAGCAGTACTTC	CASSQGGKEQYF
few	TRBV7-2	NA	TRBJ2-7	TGTGCCAGCAGCTCAGCCGCTCCTACCTACGAGCAGTACTTC	CASSSAAPTYEQYF
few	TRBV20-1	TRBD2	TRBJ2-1	TGCAGCGTTAAGGGCGGGAGCCAGTACAATGAGCAGTTCTTC	CSVKGGSQYNEQFF
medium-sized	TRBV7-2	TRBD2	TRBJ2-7	TGTGCCAGCAGCTTAGATCAGCGGGAGTTGAAGTACTTC	CASSLDQRELKYF
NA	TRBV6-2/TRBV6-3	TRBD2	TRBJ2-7	TGTGCCAGCAAAAGGACTAGCGGGAGTCAAGGCGAGCAGTACTTC	CASKRTSGSQGEQYF
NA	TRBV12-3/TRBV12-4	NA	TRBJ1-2	TGTGCCACCTCGGAGGCCAGGGTGCATGGCTACACCTTC	CATSEARVHGYTF
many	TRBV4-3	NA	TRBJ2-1	TGCGCCAGCAGCCTAGAGGGAGGACGGGTCGGTGAGCAGTTCTTC	CASSLEGGRVGEQFF
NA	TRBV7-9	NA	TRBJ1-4	TGTGCCAGCAGCTTAGGGGAAAGTGCAGAAAAACTGTTTTTT	CASSLGESAEKLFF
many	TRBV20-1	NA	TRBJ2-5	TGCAGTGCTAGCGATCAGGGAGGAGAGACCCAGTACTTC	CSASDQGGETQYF
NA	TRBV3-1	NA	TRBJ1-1	TGTGCCAGCAGCCAAGCGGCGCCAGGGAGTGAAGCTTTCTTT	CASSQAAPGSEAFF
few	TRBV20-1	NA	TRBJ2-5	TGCAGTGCTAGAGTGCCGGGAGAGGGAGAGACCCAGTACTTC	CSARVPGEGETQYF
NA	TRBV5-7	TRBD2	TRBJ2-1	TGTGCCAGCAGCCCTAAAGGGCCGGGACTAGCGACCCATGAGCAGTTCTTC	CASSPKGPGLATHEQFF
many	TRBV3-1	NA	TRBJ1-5	TGTGCCAGCAGCCAAGATAACGCGGGCAATCAGCCCCAGCATTTT	CASSQDNAGNQPQHF
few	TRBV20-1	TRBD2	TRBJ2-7	TGCTGTGCCGACCCCGAGGGTAGCGGGATATGGGACGAGCAGTACTTC	CCADPEGSGIWDEQYF
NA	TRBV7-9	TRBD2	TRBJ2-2	TGTGCCAGCAGCATGACTAGCGGGCTCGGGGAGCTGTTTTTT	CASSMTSGLGELFF
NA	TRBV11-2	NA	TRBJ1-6	TGTGCCAGCAGCTCCATTCACAGGGTTTTGGATTCACCCCTCCACTTT	CASSSIHRVLDSPLHF
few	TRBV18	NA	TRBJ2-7	TGTGCCAGCTCACCACAGGTGGGCGAGCAGTACTTC	CASSPQVGEQYF
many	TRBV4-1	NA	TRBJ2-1	TGCGCCAGCAGCCAAGGAGGCCCCTATGAGCAGTTCTTC	CASSQGGPYEQFF
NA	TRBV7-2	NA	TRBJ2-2	TGTGCCAGCAGCCCTTTGGGTGCGGGGAACACCGGGGAGCTGTTTTTT	CASSPLGAGNTGELFF
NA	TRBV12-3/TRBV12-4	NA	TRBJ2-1	TGTGCCAGCACCTTACTAGGTTTAACGAATGAGCAGTTCTTC	CASTLLGLTNEQFF
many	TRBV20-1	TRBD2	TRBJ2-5	TGCAGTGCTAGTGTGGGAGGGTCAGAGACCCAGTACTTC	CSASVGGSETQYF
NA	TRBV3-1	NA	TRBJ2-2	TGTGCCAGCAGCCAAGTCAAAGCCCTAGGAACCGGGGAGCTGTTTTTT	CASSQVKALGTGELFF
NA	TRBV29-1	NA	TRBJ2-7	TGCAGCGTGGACAGTAACTACGAGCAGTACTTC	CSVDSNYEQYF
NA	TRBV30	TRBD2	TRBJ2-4	TGTGCCTGGAGTCGGCTAGCGGGAGGTATCAAAAACATTCAGTACTTC	CAWSRLAGGIKNIQYF
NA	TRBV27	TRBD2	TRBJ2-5	TGTGCCAGCAGTCGATCGACTAGCGGAGAGACCCAGTACTTC	CASSRSTSGETQYF
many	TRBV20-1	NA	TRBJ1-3	TGCAGTGCCAACGAACTGAACTCTGGAAACACCATATATTTT	CSANELNSGNTIYF
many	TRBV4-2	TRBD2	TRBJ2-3	TGTGCCAGCAGCTCCCGTCAACTAGCGGAGGGAACAGATACGCAGTATTTT	CASSSRQLAEGTDTQYF
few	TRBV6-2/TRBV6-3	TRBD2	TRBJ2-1	TGTGCCAGCAGTTACTCCACAACTAGCGGGGGAGGGGTCTACAATGAGCAGTTCTTC	CASSYSTTSGGGVYNEQFF
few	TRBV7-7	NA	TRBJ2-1	TGTGCTAGCAGCTTAGCGGTAGTTGATGCCTACAATGAGCAGTTCTTC	CASSLAVVDAYNEQFF
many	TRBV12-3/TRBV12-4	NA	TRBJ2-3	TGTGCCAGCACCTCAGCGGGGACAGGTTACCCAGATACGCAGTATTTT	CASTSAGTGYPDTQYF